The present TCR beta chain was sequenced within a study of cytomegalovirus exposure and HLA in healthy donors. General study findings and limits: TCR beta V- and J-gene trimming was later associated with a missense DCLRE1C variant. The authors judged a highly shared variant cluster likely a sequencing artifact. In a later analysis, HLA-associated beta chains showed higher expansion and lower generation probabilities than comparable chains. Earlier results showed most TCR beta V segments being productive about 87% or about 30% of the time.

V trimming: 2 bases; J trimming: 1 base; junction bases outside the gene matches: 4. Looked up from germline, CDR1 is MDHEN and CDR2 is SYDVKM. The CDR3 is made up of 15 amino acids. The PCR made use of 60 Vbeta and 13 Jbeta primers. The assay was immunoSEQ multiplex PCR, and TCRdb's table has in-frame clones only and misses some. This table has over 110,000 clones, 73% appearing once. Points on this clone: Its antigen remains unidentified.

The J gene is TRBJ2-7, the V gene TRBV28; 8 bases fit TRBD2. The sequence derives from a woman aged 40 to 49 in good health and CMV-seronegative. The sample consisted of PBMCs. This chain's CDR3 is CASSLAGGPSYEQYV. The CDR3 bases are TGTGCCAGCAGTTTAGCGGGGGGTCCTTCCTACGAGCAGTACGTC.